This T cell receptor beta chain was sequenced during a study of T cells in Graves' hyperthyroidism and ophthalmopathy. Turning to this clonotype: A read error may explain this, as a much larger clone is one base away.

Amplified regions were TCR beta CDR3 sequences from RNA transcripts. HTBI primers drove first-round RT-PCR of the TCR CDR3. MiXCR, run by TCRdb on the multiplex PCR reads, gives a single entry per CDR3 protein. The repertoire holds around 570,000 distinct CDR3 sequences, with about 20% as singletons. This receptor was identified in a middle-aged man with Graves' ophthalmopathy. The sample taken for sequencing was blood.

Here the CDR3 reads CSAAGRDRKQFF. The DNA for the CDR3 is TGCAGTGCCGCGGGGCGGGATCGTAAGCAGTTCTTC. The chain links TRBV20-1 to TRBJ2-1; D is perhaps TRBD2 (6 bases). The ends were cut back, 6 bases at V and 11 bases at J, with 17 bases in the middle. This CDR3 spans 12 amino acids. CDR1 and CDR2 from the germline V gene are DFQATT and SNEGSKA (reference sequence).